The following is a T cell receptor (beta chain) sequence with its context. Its cognate antigen is unknown. The PCR made use of 60 Vbeta and 13 Jbeta primers. Clones were read by immunoSEQ multiplex PCR, and TCRdb kept only the in-frame ones, dropping some. Of fewer than 110,000 clones listed, roughly 80% are singletons. This specimen belongs to a study of cytomegalovirus exposure and HLA in healthy donors. Study-level points and caveats: Across donors, sequencing depth was assumed by presence/absence analyses to be roughly uniform.

This CDR3 has 18 residues. J was trimmed by 2 bases and V by 3 bases; bases with no gene match: 15. Germline CDR1 is KGHSH and CDR2 is LQKENI. This chain links TRBV18 with TRBJ2-5; 7 bases line up with TRBD2. The TCR comes from a man in his fifties or sixties in good health and CMV-seropositive. Specimen: PBMCs. This CDR3 is CASSPAAFGLGLQETQYF. CDR3 nucleotide sequence: TGTGCCAGCTCACCCGCCGCATTTGGACTAGGGCTTCAAGAGACCCAGTACTTC.